This TCR beta chain was recovered during a study of CD8 T cells in Susac syndrome. An amount of RNA that ranged from roughly 0.45 to 1 ug was reverse transcribed with random hexamers. TCRdb reprocessed the immunoSEQ multiplex PCR reads via MiXCR and lists one record per CDR3 protein. Among 27,000 or so distinct CDR3 sequences listed, about 95% were seen once. The V end was cut by 5 bases, the J end by 6 bases, with 11 bases between. The CDR3 runs to 12 residues. Per germline, CDR1 ENHRY and CDR2 SYGVKD. The chain couples TRBV10-3 to TRBJ2-7; TRBD2 is a possible D gene (5 bases). The receptor comes from a human donor in good health. Sequenced material: CD8+ T cells from PBMCs. CDR3 amino acids: CAISLASREQYF. CDR3 DNA: TGTGCCATCAGTCTAGCATCCCGCGAGCAGTACTTC.